These T cell receptor beta chains were read from a single sample in a study of T cell repertoires in cytomegalovirus infection. The antigens of these receptors remain unknown. Via MiXCR, TCRdb re-called the reads, giving one row per CDR3 protein. The data hold a few hundred thousand distinct CDR3 sequences, with 33% observed a single time. The material was cultured PBMCs, obtained from culture after CMV antigen stimulation. Every receptor here comes from a human donor in good health (CMV status not recorded). Some clones in this sample may be carry-over from other donors' samples. The CDR3 runs from the conserved cysteine through the conserved F or W. Fields, in order: J gene, D gene, clone size, V gene, CDR3 protein, CDR3 DNA. A D gene is named only where the DNA matches it firmly. Clone size is shown for a subset of rows, as once, few, many or a class of expanded clone.

>TRBJ2-7|.|.|TRBV19
CASRDGYSYEQYF
TGTGCCAGTAGGGACGGGTACTCCTACGAGCAGTACTTC
>TRBJ2-2|.|.|TRBV6-6
CASSYRPAGELFF
TGTGCCAGCAGTTACAGGCCAGCCGGGGAGCTGTTTTTT
>TRBJ1-1|TRBD1|.|TRBV7-2
CASSLQTGTTEAFF
TGTGCCAGCAGCTTACAGACAGGGACCACTGAAGCTTTCTTT
>TRBJ2-3|.|.|TRBV30
CAWSGGGANTDTQYF
TGTGCCTGGAGTGGAGGAGGGGCCAACACAGATACGCAGTATTTT
>TRBJ2-7|TRBD2|.|TRBV5-4
CASSISGNPYEQYF
TGTGCCAGCAGCATTAGCGGGAACCCCTACGAGCAGTACTTC
>TRBJ2-2|.|.|TRBV6-2/TRBV6-3
CASSWRVSGSGELFF
TGTGCCAGCAGTTGGAGGGTGAGCGGGTCCGGGGAGCTGTTTTTT
>TRBJ2-7|.|.|TRBV7-2
CASRDGEFEQYF
TGTGCCAGCAGGGACGGAGAGTTCGAGCAGTACTTC
>TRBJ1-2|TRBD1|.|TRBV27
CASSTRDRSPNYGYTF
TGTGCCAGCAGTACCCGGGACAGGTCCCCAAACTATGGCTACACCTTC
>TRBJ1-5|.|many|TRBV7-9
CASSRTGTLDQPQHF
TGTGCCAGCAGCCGCACCGGGACACTAGATCAGCCCCAGCATTTT
>TRBJ2-3|TRBD2|.|TRBV9
CASSSRTSRQDTQYF
TGTGCCAGCAGCTCCCGGACTAGCCGCCAAGATACGCAGTATTTT
>TRBJ2-4|.|.|TRBV7-9
CASSLGSQDKNIQYF
TGTGCCAGCAGCTTAGGAAGCCAGGACAAAAACATTCAGTACTTC
>TRBJ1-6|.|few|TRBV7-2
CASSLVRVDSPLHF
TGTGCCAGCAGCTTAGTCAGGGTTGATTCACCCCTCCACTTT
>TRBJ1-1|.|few|TRBV28
CASEGQLNEAFF
TGTGCCAGCGAGGGGCAGCTGAATGAAGCTTTCTTT
>TRBJ2-1|.|.|TRBV4-1
CASSPSPGTGLYNEQFF
TGCGCCAGCAGCCCTTCCCCGGGGACGGGGTTGTACAATGAGCAGTTCTTC
>TRBJ2-5|TRBD2|.|TRBV3-1
CASSHVLAANQETQYF
TGTGCCAGCAGCCACGTACTAGCGGCGAACCAAGAGACCCAGTACTTC
>TRBJ1-2|.|few|TRBV19
CASSIDRGEYGYTF
TGTGCCAGTAGTATAGATCGGGGAGAATATGGCTACACCTTC
>TRBJ1-2|TRBD1|.|TRBV11-3
CASSVTGARYTF
TGTGCCAGCAGCGTGACAGGGGCACGCTACACCTTC
>TRBJ2-5|TRBD2|.|TRBV6-5
CASSLGGGPLETQYF
TGTGCCAGCAGTCTGGGGGGAGGGCCTCTTGAGACCCAGTACTTC
>TRBJ2-1|TRBD2|.|TRBV11-3
CASSLESRGRQFF
TGTGCCAGCAGCTTAGAGAGTCGCGGGAGGCAGTTCTTC
>TRBJ2-2|.|.|TRBV7-6
CASTLISGLGAGELFF
TGTGCCAGCACCCTAATTAGTGGGCTGGGGGCCGGGGAGCTGTTTTTT
>TRBJ2-4|.|few|TRBV12-3/TRBV12-4
CASSLDDEHIQYF
TGTGCCAGCAGTTTAGATGACGAGCACATTCAGTACTTC
>TRBJ1-1|TRBD1|many|TRBV7-8
CASSLPDRANTEAFF
TGTGCCAGCAGCTTACCGGACAGGGCTAACACTGAAGCTTTCTTT
>TRBJ2-5|TRBD2|few|TRBV5-6
CASSLPREWKTQYF
TGTGCCAGCAGCTTGCCGCGGGAGTGGAAGACCCAGTACTTC
>TRBJ2-3|TRBD2|few|TRBV7-2
CASSLVGTSATTDTQYF
TGTGCCAGCAGCTTAGTCGGGACTAGCGCGACCACAGATACGCAGTATTTT